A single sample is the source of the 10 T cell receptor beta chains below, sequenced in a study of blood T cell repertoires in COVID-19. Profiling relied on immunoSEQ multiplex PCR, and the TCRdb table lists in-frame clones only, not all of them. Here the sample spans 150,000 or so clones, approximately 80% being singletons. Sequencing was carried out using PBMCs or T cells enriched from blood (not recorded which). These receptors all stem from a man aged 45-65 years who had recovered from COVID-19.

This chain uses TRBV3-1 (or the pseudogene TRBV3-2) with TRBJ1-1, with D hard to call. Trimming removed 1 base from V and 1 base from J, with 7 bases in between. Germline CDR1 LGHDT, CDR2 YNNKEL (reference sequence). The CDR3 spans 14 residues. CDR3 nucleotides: TGTGCCAGCAGCCAAGGCTCGGGGAACACTGAAGCTTTCTTT. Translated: CASSQGSGNTEAFF.

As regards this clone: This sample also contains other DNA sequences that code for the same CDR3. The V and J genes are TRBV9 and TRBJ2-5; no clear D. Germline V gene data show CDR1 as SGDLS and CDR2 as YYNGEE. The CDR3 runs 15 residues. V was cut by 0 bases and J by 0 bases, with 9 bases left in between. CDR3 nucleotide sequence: TGTGCCAGCAGCGTAGGGGCAGGTAACCAAGAGACCCAGTACTTC. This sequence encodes CASSVGAGNQETQYF.

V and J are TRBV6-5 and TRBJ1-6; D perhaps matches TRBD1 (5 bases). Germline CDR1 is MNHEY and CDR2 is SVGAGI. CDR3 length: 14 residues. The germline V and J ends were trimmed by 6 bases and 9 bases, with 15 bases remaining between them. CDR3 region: CASRKGAFSSPLHF. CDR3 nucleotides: TGTGCCAGCAGGAAAGGGGCTTTCAGTTCACCCCTCCACTTT.

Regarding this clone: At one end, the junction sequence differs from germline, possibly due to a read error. Here the CDR3 reads CASSEALAGPLF. Written as DNA, the CDR3 is TGTGCCAGCAGTGAAGCGCTTGCGGGCCCCCTTTTT. The chain is built from TRBV2 and TRBJ2-3, with a tentative D call TRBD2 (5 bases). The CDR3 loop spans 12 amino acids. Germline V lookup: CDR1 SNHLY, CDR2 FYNNEI. The whole variable domain, remainder taken from reference TRBV2 and TRBJ2-3, is EPEVTQTPSHQVTQMGQEVILRCVPISNHLYFYWYRQILGQKVEFLVSFYNNEISEKSEIFDDQFSVERPDGSNFTLKIRSTKLEDSAMYFCASSEALAGPLFGPGTRLTVL.

The CDR3: CASSRPGQGSTEAFF. The CDR3 region has the DNA TGTGCCAGCAGCCGTCCGGGACAGGGAAGCACTGAAGCTTTCTTT. V is TRBV4-2 and J is TRBJ1-1, with 9 bases identical to TRBD1. CDR3 length: 15 residues. The germline CDR1 and CDR2 sequences are LGHNA and YNFKEQ. J was trimmed by 4 bases and V by 4 bases; bases with no gene match: 7.

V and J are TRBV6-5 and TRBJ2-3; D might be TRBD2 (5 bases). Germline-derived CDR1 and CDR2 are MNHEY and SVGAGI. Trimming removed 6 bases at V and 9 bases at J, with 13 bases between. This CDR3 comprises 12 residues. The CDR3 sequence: CASSPGLATQYF. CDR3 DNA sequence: TGTGCCAGCAGCCCCGGTCTAGCCACGCAGTATTTT.

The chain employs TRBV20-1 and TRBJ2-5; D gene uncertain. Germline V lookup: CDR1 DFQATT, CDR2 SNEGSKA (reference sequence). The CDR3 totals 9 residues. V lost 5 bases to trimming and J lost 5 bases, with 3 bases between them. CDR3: CSAEETQYF. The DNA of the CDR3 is TGCAGTGCTGAGGAGACCCAGTACTTC.

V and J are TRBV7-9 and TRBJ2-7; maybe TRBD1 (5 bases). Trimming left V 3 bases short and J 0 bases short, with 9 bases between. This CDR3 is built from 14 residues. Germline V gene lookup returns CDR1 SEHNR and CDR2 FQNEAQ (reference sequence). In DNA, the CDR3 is TGTGCCAGCAGCTTGGACATCCGCTCCTACGAGCAGTACTTC. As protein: CASSLDIRSYEQYF.

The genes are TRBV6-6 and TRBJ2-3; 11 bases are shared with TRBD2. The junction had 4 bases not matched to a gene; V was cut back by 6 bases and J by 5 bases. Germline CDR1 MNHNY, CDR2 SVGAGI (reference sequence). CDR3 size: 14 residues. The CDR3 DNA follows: TGTGCCAGCAGAGGAGGGACTAGCGGAGATACGCAGTATTTT. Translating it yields CASRGGTSGDTQYF.

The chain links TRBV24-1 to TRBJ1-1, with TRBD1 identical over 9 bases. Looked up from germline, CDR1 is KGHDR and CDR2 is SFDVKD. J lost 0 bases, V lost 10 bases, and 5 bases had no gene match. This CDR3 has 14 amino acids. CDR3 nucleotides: TGTGCCACGGGACAGGGATCCATGAACACTGAAGCTTTCTTT. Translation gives CATGQGSMNTEAFF.